The clone carrying this T cell receptor beta chain showed up just a few times. A much larger clone lies a single base off, so this may be a read error. The TCRbeta library was prepared with unique molecular identifiers. TCRdb itself ran the PCR reads through MiXCR, one entry per CDR3 protein. The table records roughly 66,000 distinct CDR3 sequences, 4.9% of them present only once. The data derive from a study of T-cell reconstitution after alpha-beta-depleted transplantation in children. The CDR3 is 14 amino acids. Germline V gene data show CDR1 as MNHEY and CDR2 as SVGAGI. The sequence was obtained from a boy in the first two years of life who had a stem cell transplant for acute myeloid leukemia, so the T cells may come from the graft donor. The sample was PBMCs, mostly from graft donor cells, taken 180 days after TCRalphabeta/CD19-depleted stem cell transplant. The chain uses TRBV6-5 and TRBJ1-2; D call uncertain. The CDR3 here is CAGSNERATYGYTF. CDR3 sequence (DNA): TGTGCCGGCAGTAACGAAAGAGCCACCTATGGCTACACCTTC.